Listed below are T cell receptor beta chains from one sample, sequenced in a study of blood T cell repertoires in COVID-19. TCRdb's copy holds only in-frame clones and misses some; the assay was immunoSEQ multiplex PCR. Among about 130,000 clones listed, roughly 90% were seen once. The sample comprised peripheral blood. The receptors shown here come from a man aged 50-59 years with active COVID-19. Both conserved end residues are part of each CDR3. A D gene is named only where the DNA matches it firmly. Some rows mark clone size as missing; the rest say once, few, many or name a class of expanded clone.

d_gene: NA
abundance: NA
v_gene: TRBV5-1
j_gene: TRBJ1-1
CDR3aa: CASSPRGSNTEAFF
CDR3nt: TGCGCCAGCAGTCCAAGGGGGTCTAACACTGAAGCTTTCTTT

d_gene: NA
abundance: NA
v_gene: TRBV19
j_gene: TRBJ1-1
CDR3aa: CASSLTVNTEAFF
CDR3nt: TGTGCCAGTAGTCTGACAGTAAACACTGAAGCTTTCTTT

d_gene: NA
abundance: NA
v_gene: TRBV6-5
j_gene: TRBJ1-1
CDR3aa: CASRTRAGREAFF
CDR3nt: TGTGCCAGCAGGACGAGGGCCGGGAGGGAAGCTTTCTTT

d_gene: TRBD1
abundance: once
v_gene: TRBV19
j_gene: TRBJ2-6
CDR3aa: CASSIDDWTGLSSGANVLTF
CDR3nt: TGTGCCAGTAGTATAGACGATTGGACAGGCCTAAGCTCTGGGGCCAACGTCCTGACTTTC

d_gene: NA
abundance: NA
v_gene: TRBV12-3/TRBV12-4
j_gene: TRBJ1-2
CDR3aa: CASSFTGDGYTF
CDR3nt: TGTGCCAGCAGTTTTACCGGGGATGGCTACACCTTC

d_gene: NA
abundance: NA
v_gene: TRBV19
j_gene: TRBJ2-1
CDR3aa: CASSKNSGGNSYNEQFF
CDR3nt: TGTGCCAGTAGCAAAAACTCAGGAGGCAACTCCTACAATGAGCAGTTCTTC

d_gene: NA
abundance: NA
v_gene: TRBV6-1
j_gene: TRBJ1-3
CDR3aa: CASSEGQWAISGNTIYF
CDR3nt: TGTGCCAGCAGTGAAGGACAATGGGCGATCTCTGGAAACACCATATATTTT

d_gene: NA
abundance: once
v_gene: TRBV5-1
j_gene: TRBJ1-1
CDR3aa: CASSLQGLTEAFF
CDR3nt: TGCGCCAGCAGCTTGCAGGGGCTCACTGAAGCTTTCTTT

d_gene: TRBD2
abundance: NA
v_gene: TRBV5-1
j_gene: TRBJ2-3
CDR3aa: CASSQGGGTSDTQYF
CDR3nt: TGCGCCAGCAGCCAGGGCGGGGGGACCTCAGATACGCAGTATTTT

d_gene: TRBD2
abundance: NA
v_gene: TRBV5-1
j_gene: TRBJ2-1
CDR3aa: CASSLGGGVDEQFF
CDR3nt: TGCGCCAGCAGCCTCGGGGGAGGGGTCGATGAGCAGTTCTTC

d_gene: NA
abundance: few
v_gene: TRBV7-9
j_gene: TRBJ1-2
CDR3aa: CASSSRQYGYTF
CDR3nt: TGTGCCAGCAGCTCCCGACAGTATGGCTACACCTTC

d_gene: NA
abundance: once
v_gene: TRBV2
j_gene: TRBJ1-2
CDR3aa: CASSGTPNYGYTF
CDR3nt: TGTGCCAGCAGCGGGACACCGAACTATGGCTACACCTTC

d_gene: TRBD2
abundance: NA
v_gene: TRBV6-1
j_gene: TRBJ2-1
CDR3aa: CASSEGGLAKNEQFF
CDR3nt: TGTGCCAGCAGTGAAGGGGGACTAGCGAAGAATGAGCAGTTCTTC

d_gene: NA
abundance: NA
v_gene: TRBV18
j_gene: TRBJ1-6
CDR3aa: CASSPSGNNSPLHF
CDR3nt: TGTGCCAGCTCACCATCAGGGAATAATTCACCCCTCCACTTT

d_gene: TRBD1
abundance: NA
v_gene: TRBV24-1
j_gene: TRBJ1-2
CDR3aa: CATSREGAPGYTF
CDR3nt: TGTGCCACCAGTCGAGAGGGGGCGCCGGGCTACACCTTC

d_gene: NA
abundance: few
v_gene: TRBV9
j_gene: TRBJ1-4
CDR3aa: CASSVGSLANEKLFF
CDR3nt: TGTGCCAGCAGCGTAGGAAGCTTGGCTAATGAAAAACTGTTTTTT

d_gene: NA
abundance: NA
v_gene: TRBV11-1
j_gene: TRBJ2-1
CDR3aa: CASSSRLSSYNEQFF
CDR3nt: TGTGCCAGCAGCTCAAGACTCAGCTCCTACAATGAGCAGTTCTTC

d_gene: TRBD1
abundance: NA
v_gene: TRBV30
j_gene: TRBJ1-1
CDR3aa: CAWSTTGRTEAFF
CDR3nt: TGTGCCTGGAGTACGACAGGGCGTACTGAAGCTTTCTTT

d_gene: TRBD2
abundance: NA
v_gene: TRBV9
j_gene: TRBJ2-5
CDR3aa: CASSVGFGSGGAEETQYF
CDR3nt: TGTGCCAGCAGCGTAGGTTTTGGGAGCGGGGGGGCAGAGGAGACCCAGTACTTC

d_gene: NA
abundance: NA
v_gene: TRBV7-9
j_gene: TRBJ1-1
CDR3aa: CVSSSPPGRGTEAFF
CDR3nt: TGTGTCAGCAGCTCTCCCCCAGGGAGGGGCACTGAAGCTTTCTTT

d_gene: TRBD1
abundance: NA
v_gene: TRBV12-3/TRBV12-4
j_gene: TRBJ2-2
CDR3aa: CASIQGAGELFF
CDR3nt: TGTGCCAGCATACAGGGGGCCGGGGAGCTGTTTTTT

d_gene: NA
abundance: NA
v_gene: TRBV5-4
j_gene: TRBJ1-2
CDR3aa: CASEGGYTF
CDR3nt: TGTGCCAGCGAGGGTGGCTACACCTTC

d_gene: TRBD2
abundance: NA
v_gene: TRBV2
j_gene: TRBJ2-7
CDR3aa: CASSWTSGGANEQYF
CDR3nt: TGTGCCAGCAGTTGGACTAGCGGGGGGGCCAACGAGCAGTACTTC

d_gene: NA
abundance: NA
v_gene: TRBV6-1
j_gene: TRBJ1-5
CDR3aa: CASSELISAGGNQPQHF
CDR3nt: TGTGCCAGCAGTGAATTAATTTCGGCCGGGGGCAATCAGCCCCAGCATTTT

d_gene: NA
abundance: NA
v_gene: TRBV10-3
j_gene: TRBJ1-1
CDR3aa: CAIRPGSERGAFF
CDR3nt: TGTGCCATCCGGCCAGGCTCAGAAAGGGGGGCTTTCTTT

d_gene: TRBD1
abundance: once
v_gene: TRBV20-1
j_gene: TRBJ1-2
CDR3aa: CSASKDRGLKGYTF
CDR3nt: TGCAGTGCTAGTAAGGACAGGGGGCTGAAGGGCTACACCTTC

d_gene: NA
abundance: NA
v_gene: TRBV9
j_gene: TRBJ2-7
CDR3aa: CASSFDGVGEQYF
CDR3nt: TGTGCCAGCAGCTTCGACGGAGTCGGCGAGCAGTACTTC

d_gene: TRBD1
abundance: NA
v_gene: TRBV19
j_gene: TRBJ1-4
CDR3aa: CASSPGWGQGYTNEKLFF
CDR3nt: TGTGCCAGTAGCCCGGGATGGGGACAGGGATATACTAATGAAAAACTGTTTTTT

d_gene: NA
abundance: NA
v_gene: TRBV6-5
j_gene: TRBJ1-4
CDR3aa: CASSYSGGEKLFF
CDR3nt: TGTGCCAGCAGTTATTCGGGAGGTGAAAAACTGTTTTTT

d_gene: NA
abundance: once
v_gene: TRBV19
j_gene: TRBJ1-4
CDR3aa: CASFLGGSNEKLFF
CDR3nt: TGTGCCAGTTTTCTCGGAGGTTCAAATGAAAAACTGTTTTTT

d_gene: TRBD2
abundance: NA
v_gene: TRBV4-1
j_gene: TRBJ2-1
CDR3aa: CASSQDRAGVGEQFF
CDR3nt: TGCGCCAGCAGCCAAGACCGAGCGGGAGTGGGTGAGCAGTTCTTC

d_gene: NA
abundance: NA
v_gene: TRBV2
j_gene: TRBJ2-1
CDR3aa: CASSADRMRFF
CDR3nt: TGTGCCAGCAGCGCTGACAGGATGAGGTTCTTC

d_gene: TRBD2
abundance: NA
v_gene: TRBV14
j_gene: TRBJ2-3
CDR3aa: CASSQDPLAAVTDTQYF
CDR3nt: TGTGCCAGCAGCCAAGATCCCCTAGCGGCAGTCACAGATACGCAGTATTTT

d_gene: NA
abundance: NA
v_gene: TRBV19
j_gene: TRBJ2-1
CDR3aa: CASSMVASPGDEQFF
CDR3nt: TGTGCCAGTAGTATGGTGGCTAGCCCAGGCGATGAGCAGTTCTTC

d_gene: NA
abundance: NA
v_gene: TRBV4-2
j_gene: TRBJ2-7
CDR3aa: CASSQQGHSTYEQYF
CDR3nt: TGTGCCAGCAGCCAACAGGGTCACAGTACCTACGAGCAGTACTTC

d_gene: NA
abundance: NA
v_gene: TRBV6-4
j_gene: TRBJ1-1
CDR3aa: CASSNRRQLDTEAFF
CDR3nt: TGTGCCAGCAGCAATCGACGACAGTTGGACACTGAAGCTTTCTTT

d_gene: NA
abundance: NA
v_gene: TRBV9
j_gene: TRBJ1-1
CDR3aa: CASSVTGVNTEAFF
CDR3nt: TGTGCCAGCAGCGTCACAGGAGTGAACACTGAAGCTTTCTTT

d_gene: NA
abundance: NA
v_gene: TRBV27
j_gene: TRBJ2-2
CDR3aa: CASSPPSETRAGELFF
CDR3nt: TGTGCCAGCAGTCCTCCGTCGGAGACTAGAGCCGGGGAGCTGTTTTTT

d_gene: NA
abundance: NA
v_gene: TRBV30
j_gene: TRBJ2-2
CDR3aa: CAWSVPGQWNTGELFF
CDR3nt: TGTGCCTGGAGTGTTCCCGGACAGTGGAACACCGGGGAGCTGTTTTTT

d_gene: TRBD2
abundance: NA
v_gene: TRBV2
j_gene: TRBJ2-3
CDR3aa: CASQLAEVTDTQYF
CDR3nt: TGTGCCAGCCAACTAGCGGAAGTCACAGATACGCAGTATTTT

d_gene: TRBD2
abundance: few
v_gene: TRBV7-2
j_gene: TRBJ2-1
CDR3aa: CASSASGTSLGPSYNEQFF
CDR3nt: TGTGCCAGCAGCGCCTCCGGGACTAGTTTGGGCCCCTCCTACAATGAGCAGTTCTTC

d_gene: TRBD1
abundance: few
v_gene: TRBV9
j_gene: TRBJ1-1
CDR3aa: CASSSRTGAILATEAFF
CDR3nt: TGTGCCAGCAGCTCGCGGACAGGGGCCATCTTGGCCACTGAAGCTTTCTTT

d_gene: NA
abundance: NA
v_gene: TRBV11-2
j_gene: TRBJ2-5
CDR3aa: CASSSTTQYF
CDR3nt: TGTGCCAGCTCCTCGACTACCCAGTACTTC

d_gene: NA
abundance: NA
v_gene: TRBV11-2
j_gene: TRBJ1-2
CDR3aa: CASSLLPREGYTF
CDR3nt: TGTGCCAGCAGCCTATTACCTCGAGAGGGCTACACCTTC

d_gene: TRBD1
abundance: NA
v_gene: TRBV7-9
j_gene: TRBJ2-1
CDR3aa: CASSATGYNEQFF
CDR3nt: TGTGCCAGCAGTGCGACAGGGTACAATGAGCAGTTCTTC

d_gene: TRBD1
abundance: once
v_gene: TRBV12-3/TRBV12-4
j_gene: TRBJ2-7
CDR3aa: CASSTDRPGEQYF
CDR3nt: TGTGCCAGCAGCACGGACAGGCCGGGCGAGCAGTACTTC

d_gene: NA
abundance: NA
v_gene: TRBV7-2
j_gene: TRBJ2-5
CDR3aa: CASSLGGLRSQETQYF
CDR3nt: TGTGCCAGCAGCTTGGGCGGGTTAAGGTCCCAAGAGACCCAGTACTTC